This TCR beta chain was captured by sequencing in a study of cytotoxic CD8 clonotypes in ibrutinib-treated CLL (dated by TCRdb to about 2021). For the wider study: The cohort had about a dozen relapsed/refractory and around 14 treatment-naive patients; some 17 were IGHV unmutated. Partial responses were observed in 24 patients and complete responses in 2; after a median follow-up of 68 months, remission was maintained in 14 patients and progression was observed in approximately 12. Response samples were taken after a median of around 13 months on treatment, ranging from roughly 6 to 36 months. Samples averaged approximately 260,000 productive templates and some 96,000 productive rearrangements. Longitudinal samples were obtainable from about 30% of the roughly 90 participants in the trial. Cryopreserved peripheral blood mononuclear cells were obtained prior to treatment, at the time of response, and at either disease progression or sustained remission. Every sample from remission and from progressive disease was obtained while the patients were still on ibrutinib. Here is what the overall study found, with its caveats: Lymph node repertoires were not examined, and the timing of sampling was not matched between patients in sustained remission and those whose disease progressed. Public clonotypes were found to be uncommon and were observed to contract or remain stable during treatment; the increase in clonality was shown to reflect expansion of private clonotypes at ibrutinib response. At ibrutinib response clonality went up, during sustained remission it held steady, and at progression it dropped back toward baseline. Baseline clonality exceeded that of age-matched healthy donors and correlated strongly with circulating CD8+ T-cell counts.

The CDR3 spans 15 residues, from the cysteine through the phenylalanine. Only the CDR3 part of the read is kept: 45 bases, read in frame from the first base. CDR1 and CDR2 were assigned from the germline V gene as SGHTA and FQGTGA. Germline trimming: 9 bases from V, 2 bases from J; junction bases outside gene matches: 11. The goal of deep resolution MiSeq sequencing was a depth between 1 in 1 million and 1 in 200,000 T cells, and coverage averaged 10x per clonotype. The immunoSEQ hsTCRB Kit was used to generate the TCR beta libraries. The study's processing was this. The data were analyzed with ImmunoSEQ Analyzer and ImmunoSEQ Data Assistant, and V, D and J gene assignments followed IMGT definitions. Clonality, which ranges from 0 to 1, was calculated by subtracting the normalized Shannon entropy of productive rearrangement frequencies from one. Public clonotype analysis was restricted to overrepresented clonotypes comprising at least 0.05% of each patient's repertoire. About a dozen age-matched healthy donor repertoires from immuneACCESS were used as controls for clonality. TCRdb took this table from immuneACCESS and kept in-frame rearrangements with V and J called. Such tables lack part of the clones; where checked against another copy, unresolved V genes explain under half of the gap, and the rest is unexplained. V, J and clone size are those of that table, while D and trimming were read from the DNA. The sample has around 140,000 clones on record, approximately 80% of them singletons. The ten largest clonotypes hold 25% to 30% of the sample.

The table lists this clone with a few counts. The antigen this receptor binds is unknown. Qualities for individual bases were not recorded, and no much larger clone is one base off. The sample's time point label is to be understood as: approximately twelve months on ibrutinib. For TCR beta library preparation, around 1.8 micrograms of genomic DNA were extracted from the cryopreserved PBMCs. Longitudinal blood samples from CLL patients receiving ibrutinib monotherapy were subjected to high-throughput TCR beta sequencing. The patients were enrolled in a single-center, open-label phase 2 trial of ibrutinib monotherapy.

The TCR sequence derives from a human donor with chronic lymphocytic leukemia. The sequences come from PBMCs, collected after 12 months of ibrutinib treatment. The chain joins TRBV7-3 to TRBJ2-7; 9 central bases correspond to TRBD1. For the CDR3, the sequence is CASASSGTGPYEQYF. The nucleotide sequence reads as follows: TGTGCCAGTGCTTCGTCGGGGACAGGGCCCTACGAGCAGTACTTC.